This TCR beta chain is drawn from a study of cytomegalovirus exposure and HLA in healthy donors. The study's findings and limits: The HLA-A and HLA-B alleles of most subjects were reportedly predicted accurately from TCR beta sequences. A later analysis by the authors found several of the most significant clusters apparently linked to common viral pathogens. With DRB1 most and HLA-C fewest, TCR association rates differed between HLA loci in a later analysis.

The PCR ran on 60 Vbeta and 13 Jbeta primers. The table came from immunoSEQ multiplex PCR; TCRdb's copy has only in-frame clones and leaves some out. The sample lists around 180,000 clones, roughly 80% occurring once. About this clone itself: No antigen is known for it.

Sequenced sample: PBMCs. This clonotype was obtained from a boy aged 5-17 years in good health and CMV-seronegative.

In DNA, the CDR3 is TGTGCCAGCAACTCGGGGTTCCCTAATGAAAAACTGTTTTTT. The encoded protein is CASNSGFPNEKLFF. The chain recombines TRBV27 with TRBJ1-4; no clear D gene. The ends were cut back, 7 bases at V and 3 bases at J, with 12 bases in the middle. Germline V gene lookup returns CDR1 MNHEY and CDR2 SMNVEV (reference sequence). The CDR3 has 14 residues.